The clone carrying this TCR beta chain appeared a single time. This specimen comes from a study of CD8 T cells in Susac syndrome. When the RNA was reverse transcribed, random hexamers were used with an input of roughly 0.45 to 1 ug. Via MiXCR, TCRdb re-called the immunoSEQ multiplex PCR reads, giving one row per CDR3 protein. The sample carries approximately 74,000 distinct CDR3 sequences, 90% to 95% recorded once. The CDR3 runs 15 residues. V was clipped by 8 bases and J by 7 bases; unmatched bases: 9. Sequenced input: CD4+ T cells from PBMCs. The clonotype originates from a human donor with Susac syndrome. The chain is built from TRBV12-3 or TRBV12-4 and TRBJ2-2; TRBD1 matches at 11 bases. CDR3 loop: CASGTGQGALGELFF. The CDR3, as DNA: TGTGCCAGCGGCACCGGACAGGGGGCTCTCGGGGAGCTGTTTTTT.